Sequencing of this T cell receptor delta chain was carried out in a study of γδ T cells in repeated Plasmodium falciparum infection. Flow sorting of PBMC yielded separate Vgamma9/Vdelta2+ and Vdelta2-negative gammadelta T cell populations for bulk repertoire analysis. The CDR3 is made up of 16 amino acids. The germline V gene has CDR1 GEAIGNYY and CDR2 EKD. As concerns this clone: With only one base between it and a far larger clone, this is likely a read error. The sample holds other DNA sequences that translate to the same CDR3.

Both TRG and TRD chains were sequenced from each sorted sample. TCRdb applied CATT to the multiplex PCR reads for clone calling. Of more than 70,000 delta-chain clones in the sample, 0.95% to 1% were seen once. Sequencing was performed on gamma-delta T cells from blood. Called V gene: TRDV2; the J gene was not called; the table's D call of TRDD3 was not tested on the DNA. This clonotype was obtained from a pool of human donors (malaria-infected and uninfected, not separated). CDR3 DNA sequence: TGTGCCTGTGACACCGTAGTCCGAGGGGATACCGATAAACTTATCTTT. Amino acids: CACDTVVRGDTDKLIF.